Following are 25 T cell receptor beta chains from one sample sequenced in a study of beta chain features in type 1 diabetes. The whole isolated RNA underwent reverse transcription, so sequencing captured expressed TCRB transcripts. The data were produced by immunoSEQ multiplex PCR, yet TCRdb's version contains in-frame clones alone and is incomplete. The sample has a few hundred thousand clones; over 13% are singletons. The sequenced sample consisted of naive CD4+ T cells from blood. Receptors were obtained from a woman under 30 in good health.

The CDR3 DNA reads as TGTGCCAGCAGTCGCACCGGGACAGGGCCCCACGAGCAGTACTTC. Translation gives CASSRTGTGPHEQYF. The V and J genes are TRBV27 and TRBJ2-7, with 9 bases identical to TRBD1. V lost 5 bases and J lost 5; bases outside the gene matches: 10. This CDR3 is built from 15 residues. Germline lookup yields CDR1 MNHEY and CDR2 SMNVEV (reference sequence).

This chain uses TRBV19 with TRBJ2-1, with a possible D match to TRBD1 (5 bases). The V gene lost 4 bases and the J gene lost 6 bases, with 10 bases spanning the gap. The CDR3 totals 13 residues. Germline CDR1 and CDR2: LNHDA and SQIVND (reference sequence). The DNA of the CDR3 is TGTGCCAGTAGTAAACCAGGGCGCAATGAGCAGTTCTTC. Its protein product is CASSKPGRNEQFF.

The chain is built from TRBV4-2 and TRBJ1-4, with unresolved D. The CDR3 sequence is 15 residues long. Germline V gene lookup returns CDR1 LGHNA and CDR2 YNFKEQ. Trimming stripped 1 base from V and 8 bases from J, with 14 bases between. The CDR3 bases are TGTGCCAGCAGCCAAGTTGAGGCAGGAGGAGAAAAACTGTTTTTT. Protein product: CASSQVEAGGEKLFF.

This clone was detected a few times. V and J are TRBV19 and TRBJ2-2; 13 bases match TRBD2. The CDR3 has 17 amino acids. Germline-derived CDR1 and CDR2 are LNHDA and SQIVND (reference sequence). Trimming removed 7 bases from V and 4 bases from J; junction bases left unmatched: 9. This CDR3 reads CASISPGLAGPTGELFF. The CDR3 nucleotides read TGTGCCAGTATCTCACCGGGACTAGCGGGACCCACCGGGGAGCTGTTTTTT. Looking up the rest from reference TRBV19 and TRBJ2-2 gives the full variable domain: DGGITQSPKYLFRKEGQNVTLSCEQNLNHDAMYWYRQDPGQGLRLIYYSQIVNDFQKGDIAEGYSVSREKKESFPLTVTSAQKNPTAFYLCASISPGLAGPTGELFFGEGSRLTVL.

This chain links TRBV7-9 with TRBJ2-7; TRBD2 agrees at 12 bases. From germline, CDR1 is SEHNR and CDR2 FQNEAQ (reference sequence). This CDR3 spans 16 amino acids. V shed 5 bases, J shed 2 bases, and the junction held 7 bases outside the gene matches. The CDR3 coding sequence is TGTGCCAGCAGCGTCCCGACTAGCGGGAGTGCCTACGAGCAGTACTTC. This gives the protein CASSVPTSGSAYEQYF.

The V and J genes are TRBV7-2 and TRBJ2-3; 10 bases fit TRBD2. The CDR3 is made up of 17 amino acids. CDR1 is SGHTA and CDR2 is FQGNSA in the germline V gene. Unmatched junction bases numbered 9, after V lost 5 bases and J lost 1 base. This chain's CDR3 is CASSLQGGTSGTDTQYF. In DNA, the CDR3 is TGTGCCAGCAGCCTCCAGGGGGGGACTAGCGGCACAGATACGCAGTATTTT. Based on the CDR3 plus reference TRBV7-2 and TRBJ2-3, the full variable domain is GAGVSQSPSNKVTEKGKDVELRCDPISGHTALYWYRQSLGQGLEFLIYFQGNSAPDKSGLPSDRFSAERTGGSVSTLTIQRTQQEDSAVYLCASSLQGGTSGTDTQYFGPGTRLTVL.

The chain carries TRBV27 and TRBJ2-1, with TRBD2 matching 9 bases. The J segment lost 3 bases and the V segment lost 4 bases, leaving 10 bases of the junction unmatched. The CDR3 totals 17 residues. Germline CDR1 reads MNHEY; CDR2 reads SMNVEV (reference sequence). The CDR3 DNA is TGTGCCAGCAGTTCGCTGACTAGCGGACCCTACTACAATGAGCAGTTCTTC. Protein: CASSSLTSGPYYNEQFF.

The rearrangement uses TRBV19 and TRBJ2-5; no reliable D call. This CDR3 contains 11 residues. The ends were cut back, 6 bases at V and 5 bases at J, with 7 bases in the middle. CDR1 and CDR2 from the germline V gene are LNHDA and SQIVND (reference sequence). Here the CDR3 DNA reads TGTGCCAGTAGCCTGAGGGAGACCCAGTACTTC. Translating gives CASSLRETQYF.

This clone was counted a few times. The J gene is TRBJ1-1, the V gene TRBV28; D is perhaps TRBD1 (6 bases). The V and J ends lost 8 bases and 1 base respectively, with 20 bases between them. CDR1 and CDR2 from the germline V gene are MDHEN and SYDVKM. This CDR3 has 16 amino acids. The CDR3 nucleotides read TGTGCCAGCGGTCCACAGGGAGTTGCGTGGAACACTGAAGCTTTCTTT. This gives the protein CASGPQGVAWNTEAFF.

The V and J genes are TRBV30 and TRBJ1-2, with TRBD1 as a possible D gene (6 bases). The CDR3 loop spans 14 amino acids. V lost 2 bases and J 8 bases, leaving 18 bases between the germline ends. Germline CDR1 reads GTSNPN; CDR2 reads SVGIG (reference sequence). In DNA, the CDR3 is TGTGCCTGGAGTCGTACCGGGACACCGGGCGGCTACACCTTC. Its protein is CAWSRTGTPGGYTF.

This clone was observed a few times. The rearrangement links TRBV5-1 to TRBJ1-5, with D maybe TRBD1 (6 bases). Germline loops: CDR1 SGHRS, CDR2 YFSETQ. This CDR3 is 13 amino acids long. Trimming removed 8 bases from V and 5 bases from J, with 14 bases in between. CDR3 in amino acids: CARTLPGDQPQHF. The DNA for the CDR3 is TGCGCCAGGACACTCCCAGGGGATCAGCCCCAGCATTTT.

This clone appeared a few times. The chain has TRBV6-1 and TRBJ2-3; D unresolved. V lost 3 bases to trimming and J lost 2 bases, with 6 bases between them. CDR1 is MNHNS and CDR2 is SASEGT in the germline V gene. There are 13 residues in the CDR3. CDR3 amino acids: CASSDPNTDTQYF. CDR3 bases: TGTGCCAGCAGTGACCCCAACACAGATACGCAGTATTTT.

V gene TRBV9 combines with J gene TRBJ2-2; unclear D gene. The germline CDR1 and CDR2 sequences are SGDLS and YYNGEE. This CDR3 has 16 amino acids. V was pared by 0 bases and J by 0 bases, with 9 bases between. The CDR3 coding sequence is TGTGCCAGCAGCGTAGGTCAGCGCCCGAACACCGGGGAGCTGTTTTTT. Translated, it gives CASSVGQRPNTGELFF.

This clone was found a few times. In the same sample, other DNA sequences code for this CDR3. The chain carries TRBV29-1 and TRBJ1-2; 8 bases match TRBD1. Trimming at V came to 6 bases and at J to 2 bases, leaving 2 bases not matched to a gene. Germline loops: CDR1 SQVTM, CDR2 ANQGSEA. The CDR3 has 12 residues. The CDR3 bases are TGCAGCGTCGGGGACAGGAACTATGGCTACACCTTC. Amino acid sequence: CSVGDRNYGYTF.

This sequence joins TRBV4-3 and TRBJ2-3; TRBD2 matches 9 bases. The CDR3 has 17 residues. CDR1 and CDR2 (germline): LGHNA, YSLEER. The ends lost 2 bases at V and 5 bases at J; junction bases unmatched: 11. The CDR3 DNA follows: TGCGCCAGCAGCCAACTCGTTGGAAGCGGGAGGATAGATACGCAGTATTTT. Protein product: CASSQLVGSGRIDTQYF.

The CDR3 region is CASSSAAGDTYEQYF. The CDR3 DNA is TGTGCCAGCAGCTCGGCGGCGGGAGACACCTACGAGCAGTACTTC. The J gene is TRBJ2-7, the V gene TRBV6-5, with 7 bases lining up with TRBD2. The V segment lost 6 bases and the J segment 2 bases; nucleotides outside the gene matches: 10. From germline, CDR1 is MNHEY and CDR2 SVGAGI. The CDR3 sequence is 15 residues long.

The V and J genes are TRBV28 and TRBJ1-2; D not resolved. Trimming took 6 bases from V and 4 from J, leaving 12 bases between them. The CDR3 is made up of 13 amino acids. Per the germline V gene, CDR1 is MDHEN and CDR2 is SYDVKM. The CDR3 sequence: CASRQGGIYGYTF. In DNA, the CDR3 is TGTGCCAGCAGACAAGGAGGGATCTATGGCTACACCTTC.

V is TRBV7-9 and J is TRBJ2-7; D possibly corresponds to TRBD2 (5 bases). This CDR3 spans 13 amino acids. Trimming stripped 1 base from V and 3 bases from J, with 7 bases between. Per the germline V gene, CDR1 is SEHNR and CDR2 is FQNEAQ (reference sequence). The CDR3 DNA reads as TGTGCCAGCAGCTTAGGGAGCGGCTACGAGCAGTACTTC. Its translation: CASSLGSGYEQYF.

CDR3 in amino acids: CASSPRAGISTGELFF. CDR3 nucleotide sequence: TGTGCCAGCAGCCCGCGAGCAGGGATATCCACCGGGGAGCTGTTTTTT. The rearrangement links TRBV7-9 to TRBJ2-2; D may be TRBD1 (5 bases). The CDR3 totals 16 residues. Per the germline V gene, CDR1 is SEHNR and CDR2 is FQNEAQ (reference sequence). V lost 5 bases and J lost 4, with 17 bases in between.

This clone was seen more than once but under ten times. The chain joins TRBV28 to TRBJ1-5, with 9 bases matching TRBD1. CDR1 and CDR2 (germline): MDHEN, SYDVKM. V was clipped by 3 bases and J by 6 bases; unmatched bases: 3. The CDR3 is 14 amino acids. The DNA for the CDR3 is TGTGCCAGCAGTTTGGACAGGGGACGTCAGCCCCAGCATTTT. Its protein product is CASSLDRGRQPQHF.

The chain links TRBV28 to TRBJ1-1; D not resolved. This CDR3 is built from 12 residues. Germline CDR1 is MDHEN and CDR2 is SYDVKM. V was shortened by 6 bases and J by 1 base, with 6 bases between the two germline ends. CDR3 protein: CASRVANTEAFF. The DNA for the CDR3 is TGTGCCAGCAGGGTGGCGAACACTGAAGCTTTCTTT.

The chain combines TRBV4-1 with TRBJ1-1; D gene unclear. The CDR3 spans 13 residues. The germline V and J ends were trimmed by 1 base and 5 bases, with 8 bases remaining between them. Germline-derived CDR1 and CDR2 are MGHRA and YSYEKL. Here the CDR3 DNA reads TGCGCCAGCAGCCAAGCCCGGAGGACTGAAGCTTTCTTT. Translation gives CASSQARRTEAFF.

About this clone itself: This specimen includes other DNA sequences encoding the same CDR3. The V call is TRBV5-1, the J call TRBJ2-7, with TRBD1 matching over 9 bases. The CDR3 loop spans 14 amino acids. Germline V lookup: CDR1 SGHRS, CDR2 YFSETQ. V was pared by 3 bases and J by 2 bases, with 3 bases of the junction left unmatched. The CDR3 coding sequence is TGCGCCAGCAGCTCCGGGACAGGGACCTACGAGCAGTACTTC. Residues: CASSSGTGTYEQYF.

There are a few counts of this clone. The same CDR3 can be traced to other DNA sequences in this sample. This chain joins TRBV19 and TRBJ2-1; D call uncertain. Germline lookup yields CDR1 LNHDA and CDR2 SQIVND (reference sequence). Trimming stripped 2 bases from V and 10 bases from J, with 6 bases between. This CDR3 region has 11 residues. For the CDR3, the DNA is TGTGCCAGTAGTATAAGAGGAGAGCAGTTCTTC. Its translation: CASSIRGEQFF.

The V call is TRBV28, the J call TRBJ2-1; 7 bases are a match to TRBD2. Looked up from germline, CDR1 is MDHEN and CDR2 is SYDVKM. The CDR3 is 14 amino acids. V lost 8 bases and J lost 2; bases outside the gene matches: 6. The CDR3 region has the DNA TGTGCCAGCTTTGAGGGAGGGCCCTACAATGAGCAGTTCTTC. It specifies CASFEGGPYNEQFF.